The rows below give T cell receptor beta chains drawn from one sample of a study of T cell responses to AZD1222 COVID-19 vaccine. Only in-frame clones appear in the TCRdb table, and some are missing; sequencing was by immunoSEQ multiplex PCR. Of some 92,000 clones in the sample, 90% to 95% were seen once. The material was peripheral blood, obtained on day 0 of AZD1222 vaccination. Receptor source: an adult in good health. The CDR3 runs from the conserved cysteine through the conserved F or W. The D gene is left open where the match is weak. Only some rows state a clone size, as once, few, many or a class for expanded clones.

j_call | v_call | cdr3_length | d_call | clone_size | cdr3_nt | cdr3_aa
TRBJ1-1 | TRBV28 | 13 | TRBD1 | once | TGTGCCAGCACCCCAGGGGGGGCGCCTGAAGCTTTCTTT | CASTPGGAPEAFF
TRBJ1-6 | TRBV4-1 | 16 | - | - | TGCGCCAGCAGCCGCCCCCGAGGTTTGAATAATTCACCCCTCCACTTT | CASSRPRGLNNSPLHF
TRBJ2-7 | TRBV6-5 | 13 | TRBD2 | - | TGTGCCAGCAAGCGGGACTTCACCTACGAGCAGTACTTC | CASKRDFTYEQYF
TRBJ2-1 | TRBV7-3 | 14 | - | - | TGTGCCAGCAGCTTAACGGTAGAAGCACATGAGCAGTTCTTC | CASSLTVEAHEQFF
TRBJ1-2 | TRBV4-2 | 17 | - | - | TGTGCCAGCAGCCAAGATTGGAGCAGATCGACTAACTATGGCTACACCTTC | CASSQDWSRSTNYGYTF
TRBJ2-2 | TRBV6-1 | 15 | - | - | TGTGCCAGCAGTGAATCAGGGTGGAACACCGGGGAGCTGTTTTTT | CASSESGWNTGELFF
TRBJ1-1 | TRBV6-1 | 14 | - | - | TGTGCCAGCAGTGAACCCCTAGCTGGACATGAAGCTTTCTTT | CASSEPLAGHEAFF
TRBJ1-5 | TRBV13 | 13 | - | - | TGTGCCAGCAGCCGAGATAGCAATCAGCCCCAGCATTTT | CASSRDSNQPQHF
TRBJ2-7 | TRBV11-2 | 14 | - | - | TGTGCCAGCAGCTTAGTGGGGGGGCCGAGCGAGCAGTACTTC | CASSLVGGPSEQYF
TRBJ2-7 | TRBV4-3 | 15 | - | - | TGCGCCAGCAGCCGGGACCGGGCCAAGGGCTACGAGCAGTACTTC | CASSRDRAKGYEQYF
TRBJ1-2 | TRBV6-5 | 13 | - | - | TGTGCCAGCAGTTACCTCAGGGAATACGGCTACACCTTC | CASSYLREYGYTF
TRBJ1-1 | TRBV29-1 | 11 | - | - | TGCAGCCTTTTATACGGATCTGAAGCTTTCTTT | CSLLYGSEAFF
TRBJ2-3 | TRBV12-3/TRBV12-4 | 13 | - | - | TGTGCCAGCAGTCCCTGGAACGGAGATACGCAGTATTTT | CASSPWNGDTQYF
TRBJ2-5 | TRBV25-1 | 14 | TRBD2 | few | TGTGCCAGCCACAGGCGGGGGGAAGGAGAGACCCAGTACTTC | CASHRRGEGETQYF
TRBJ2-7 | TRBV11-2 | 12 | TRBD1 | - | TGTGCCAGCAACAGGGGCGGGTACGAGCAGTACTTC | CASNRGGYEQYF
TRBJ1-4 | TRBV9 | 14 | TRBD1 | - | TGTGCCAGCAGCGGACAGGGGAAAAGTGAAAAACTGTTTTTT | CASSGQGKSEKLFF
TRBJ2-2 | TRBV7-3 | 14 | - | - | TGTGCCAGCAGCTTAGGCGGGTACACCGGGGAGCTGTTTTTT | CASSLGGYTGELFF
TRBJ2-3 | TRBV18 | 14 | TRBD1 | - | TGTGCCAGCTCACCTGGGACAGGGGCAGATACGCAGTATTTT | CASSPGTGADTQYF
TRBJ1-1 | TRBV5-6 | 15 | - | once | TGTGCCAGCAGCTCATTCGCAGGGGCGAACACTGAAGCTTTCTTT | CASSSFAGANTEAFF
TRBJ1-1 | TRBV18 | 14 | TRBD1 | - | TGTGCCAGCTCACCTTCGGACAGGTACACTGAAGCTTTCTTT | CASSPSDRYTEAFF
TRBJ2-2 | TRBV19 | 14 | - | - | TGTGCCAGTAGCATGGACGGGAACACCGGGGAGCTGTTTTTT | CASSMDGNTGELFF
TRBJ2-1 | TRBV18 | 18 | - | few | TGTGCCAGCTCACGATCGGGGGGGAAGGACAGGCGATACAATGAGCAGTTCTTC | CASSRSGGKDRRYNEQFF
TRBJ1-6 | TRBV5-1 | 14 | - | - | TGCGCCAGCAGCCAGTCCGGGCCGGGATCACCCCTCCACTTT | CASSQSGPGSPLHF
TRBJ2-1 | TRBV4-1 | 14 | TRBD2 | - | TGCGCCAGCAGCCAGGGCGGGGGGTACAATGAGCAGTTCTTC | CASSQGGGYNEQFF
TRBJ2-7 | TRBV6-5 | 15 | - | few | TGTGCCAGCAGTTACGCAAGGGGGAAGCACTACGAGCAGTACTTC | CASSYARGKHYEQYF
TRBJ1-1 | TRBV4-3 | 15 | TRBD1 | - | TGCGCCAGCAGCCACGCCCCGGGACAGAGGACTGAAGCTTTCTTT | CASSHAPGQRTEAFF
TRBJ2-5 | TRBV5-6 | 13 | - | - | TGTGCCAGCAGCTTGCAGGGTGCGGAGACCCAGTACTTC | CASSLQGAETQYF
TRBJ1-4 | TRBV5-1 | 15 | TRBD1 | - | TGCGCCAGCAGCTTGGAGGGACAGGGGGCTGAAAAACTGTTTTTT | CASSLEGQGAEKLFF
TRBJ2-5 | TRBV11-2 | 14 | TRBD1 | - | TGTGCCAGCAGCTTCCGACAGGGGGAGGGGACCCAGTACTTC | CASSFRQGEGTQYF
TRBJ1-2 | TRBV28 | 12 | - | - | TGTGCCAGCAGTTCCGGACAGCATGGCTACACCTTC | CASSSGQHGYTF
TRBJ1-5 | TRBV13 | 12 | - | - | TGTGCCAGCAGCTTAGGGGAACAGCCCCAGCATTTT | CASSLGEQPQHF
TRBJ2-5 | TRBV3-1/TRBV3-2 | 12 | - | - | TGTGCCAGCAGCCGGGGCCGGGAGACCCAGTACTTC | CASSRGRETQYF
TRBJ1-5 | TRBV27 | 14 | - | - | TGTGCCACGACTCTAAGGTTGGGCAATCAGCCCCAGCATTTT | CATTLRLGNQPQHF
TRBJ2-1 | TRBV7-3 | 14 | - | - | TGTGCCAGCAGCTTAGGTATGGGGAACCATGAGCAGTTCTTC | CASSLGMGNHEQFF
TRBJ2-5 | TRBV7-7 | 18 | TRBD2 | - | TGTGCTAGCAGCTTAGGGGCGGCTAGCGGCCCGGGTGTGGAGACCCAGTACTTC | CASSLGAASGPGVETQYF
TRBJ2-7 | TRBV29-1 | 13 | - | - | TGCAGCGTTCAACGGGAGAACTCCTACGAGCAGTACTTC | CSVQRENSYEQYF
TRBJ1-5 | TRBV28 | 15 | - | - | TGTGCCAGCAGTTTGGCCACATATAGCAATCAGCCCCAGCATTTT | CASSLATYSNQPQHF
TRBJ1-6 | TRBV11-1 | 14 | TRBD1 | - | TGTGCCAGCAGCTTAGAGCACAGGGGTTCACCCCTCCACTTT | CASSLEHRGSPLHF
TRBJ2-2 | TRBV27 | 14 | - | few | TGTGCCAGCAGCTACTCAACAGGGTGGGGGGAGCTGTTTTTT | CASSYSTGWGELFF
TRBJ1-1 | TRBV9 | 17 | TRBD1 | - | TGTGCCAGCAGCGTGGGTTCCGGGACAGGGGGCGGTAATAGGGCTTTCTTT | CASSVGSGTGGGNRAFF
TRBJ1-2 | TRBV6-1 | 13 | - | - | TGTGCCAGCAGTGAATCCCTGGGACGTGGCTACACCTTC | CASSESLGRGYTF
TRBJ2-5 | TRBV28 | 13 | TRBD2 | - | TGTGCCAGCAGTGCTAGCGGCCAAGAGACCCAGTACTTC | CASSASGQETQYF
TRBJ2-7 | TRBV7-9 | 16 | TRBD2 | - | TGTGCCAGCAGCTTTCTGAGCGGGAGATCTGGTTACGAGCAGTACTTC | CASSFLSGRSGYEQYF
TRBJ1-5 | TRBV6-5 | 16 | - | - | TGTGCCAGCAGTTACCCCATTGGGTTAGGAAATCAGCCCCAGCATTTT | CASSYPIGLGNQPQHF
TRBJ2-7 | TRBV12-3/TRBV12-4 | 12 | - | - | TGTGCCAGCAGCGTACCGGGATACGAGCAGTACTTC | CASSVPGYEQYF
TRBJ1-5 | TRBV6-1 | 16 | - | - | TGTGCCAGCAGTGAAGAGATTTCCCGGGGCAATCAGCCCCAGCATTTT | CASSEEISRGNQPQHF
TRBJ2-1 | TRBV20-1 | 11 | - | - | TGCAGTGCTGACAATTACAATGAGCAGTTCTTC | CSADNYNEQFF
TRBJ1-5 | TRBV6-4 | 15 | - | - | TGTGCCAGCAGTGAGCTGGCAGGAGGCAATCAGCCCCAGCATTTT | CASSELAGGNQPQHF
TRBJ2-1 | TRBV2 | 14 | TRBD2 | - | TGTGCCAGCGGGGAGCGGGACGGTTGGCATGAGCAGTTCTTC | CASGERDGWHEQFF
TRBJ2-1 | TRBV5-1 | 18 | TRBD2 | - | TGCGCCAGCAGCTTGGGGGCTAGCGGGAGGGCCCCGATCAGTGAGCAGTTCTTC | CASSLGASGRAPISEQFF
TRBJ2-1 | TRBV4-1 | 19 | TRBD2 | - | TGCGCCAGCAGCCAGCGGGGGACTAGCGGGGCTAGCTCCTACAATGAGCAGTTCTTC | CASSQRGTSGASSYNEQFF
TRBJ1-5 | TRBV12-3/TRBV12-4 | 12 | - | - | TGTGCCAGCATGATAGCGCACGGGCCCCAGCATTTT | CASMIAHGPQHF
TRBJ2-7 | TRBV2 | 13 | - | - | TGTGCCAGCAGTCTTCCCAACTCCTACGAGCAGTACTTC | CASSLPNSYEQYF
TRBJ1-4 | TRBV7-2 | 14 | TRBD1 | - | TGTGCCAGCAGCCCGGACAGGGCTAATGAAAAACTGTTTTTT | CASSPDRANEKLFF
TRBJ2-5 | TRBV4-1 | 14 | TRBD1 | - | TGCGCCAGCAGCTCGGACAGGGTTTGGGAGACCCAGTACTTC | CASSSDRVWETQYF
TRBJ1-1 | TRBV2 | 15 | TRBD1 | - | TGTGCCAGCAGAAGACAGGGGGCGCGTTACACTGAAGCTTTCTTT | CASRRQGARYTEAFF
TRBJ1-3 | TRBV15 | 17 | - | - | TGTGCCACCAGCAGAGATCTTGCCACCAACTCTGGAAACACCATATATTTT | CATSRDLATNSGNTIYF